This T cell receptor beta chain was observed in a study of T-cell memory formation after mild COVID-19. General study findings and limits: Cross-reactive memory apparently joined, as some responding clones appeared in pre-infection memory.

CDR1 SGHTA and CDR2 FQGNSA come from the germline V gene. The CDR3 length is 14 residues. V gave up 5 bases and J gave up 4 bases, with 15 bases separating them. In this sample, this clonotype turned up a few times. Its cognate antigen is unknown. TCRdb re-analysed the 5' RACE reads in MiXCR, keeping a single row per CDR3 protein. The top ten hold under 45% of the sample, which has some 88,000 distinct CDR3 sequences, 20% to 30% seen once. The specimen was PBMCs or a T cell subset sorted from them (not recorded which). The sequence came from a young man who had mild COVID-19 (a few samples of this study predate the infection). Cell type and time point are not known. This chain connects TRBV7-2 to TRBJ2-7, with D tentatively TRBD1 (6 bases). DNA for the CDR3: TGTGCCAGCAGCCCAAACTCAGGGGTTTACGAGCAGTACGTC. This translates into CASSPNSGVYEQYV.